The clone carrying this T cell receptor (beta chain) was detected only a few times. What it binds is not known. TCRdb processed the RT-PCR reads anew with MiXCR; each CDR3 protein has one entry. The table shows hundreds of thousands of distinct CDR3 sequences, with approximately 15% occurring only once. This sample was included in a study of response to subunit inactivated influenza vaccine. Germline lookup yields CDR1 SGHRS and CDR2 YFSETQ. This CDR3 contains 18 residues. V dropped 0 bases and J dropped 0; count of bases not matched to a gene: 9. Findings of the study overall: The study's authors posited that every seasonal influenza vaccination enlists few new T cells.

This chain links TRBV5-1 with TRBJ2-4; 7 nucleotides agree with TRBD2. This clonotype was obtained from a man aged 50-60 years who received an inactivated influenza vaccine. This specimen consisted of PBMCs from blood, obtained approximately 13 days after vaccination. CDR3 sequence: CASSLGRLAVLAKNIQYF. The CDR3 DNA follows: TGCGCCAGCAGCTTGGGGAGGCTAGCGGTCCTAGCCAAAAACATTCAGTACTTC.